This TCR beta chain was sequenced for a study of response to subunit inactivated influenza vaccine. The table lists this clonotype with a few counts. Antigen specificity is unknown. A single record per CDR3 protein comes from TCRdb applying MiXCR to the RT-PCR reads. Of under 950,000 distinct CDR3 sequences in the sample, 21% are singletons; the top ten hold roughly 10%. Study-level points and caveats: There was a suggestion from the authors that each seasonal influenza vaccination recruits few new T cells.

The sequence was obtained from a man aged 50-59 years who received an inactivated influenza vaccine. The sample here was PBMCs from blood, taken 5 days after vaccination.

CDR3 in amino acids: CASSHRGTGSYNEQFF. DNA for the CDR3: TGCGCCAGCAGCCACCGGGGGACAGGGTCTTACAATGAGCAGTTCTTC. The gene calls are TRBV5-1 and TRBJ2-1; 9 bases match TRBD1. Germline-derived CDR1 and CDR2 are SGHRS and YFSETQ. V lost 4 bases to trimming and J lost 4 bases; unmatched junction nucleotides: 9. The CDR3 is 16 amino acids.